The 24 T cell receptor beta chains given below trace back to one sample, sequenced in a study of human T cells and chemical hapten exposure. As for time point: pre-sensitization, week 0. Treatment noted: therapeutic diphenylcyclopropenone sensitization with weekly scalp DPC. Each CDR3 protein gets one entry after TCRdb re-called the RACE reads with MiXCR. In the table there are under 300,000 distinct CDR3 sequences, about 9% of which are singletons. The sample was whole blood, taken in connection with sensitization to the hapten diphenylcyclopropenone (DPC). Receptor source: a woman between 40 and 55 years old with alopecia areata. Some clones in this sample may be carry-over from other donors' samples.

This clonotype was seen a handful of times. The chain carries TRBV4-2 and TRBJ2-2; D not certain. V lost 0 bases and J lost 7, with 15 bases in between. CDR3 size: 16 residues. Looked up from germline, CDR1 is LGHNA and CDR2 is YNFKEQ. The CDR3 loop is CASSQDPRLGVGELFF. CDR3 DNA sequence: TGTGCCAGCAGCCAAGATCCCAGGTTGGGTGTCGGGGAGCTGTTTTTT.

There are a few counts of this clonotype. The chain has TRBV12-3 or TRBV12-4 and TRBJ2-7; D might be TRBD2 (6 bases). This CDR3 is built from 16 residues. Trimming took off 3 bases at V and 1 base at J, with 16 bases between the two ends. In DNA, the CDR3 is TGTGCCAGCAGTTTTGGGAGTGGGACTGGTTCCTACGAGCAGTACTTC. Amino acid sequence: CASSFGSGTGSYEQYF.

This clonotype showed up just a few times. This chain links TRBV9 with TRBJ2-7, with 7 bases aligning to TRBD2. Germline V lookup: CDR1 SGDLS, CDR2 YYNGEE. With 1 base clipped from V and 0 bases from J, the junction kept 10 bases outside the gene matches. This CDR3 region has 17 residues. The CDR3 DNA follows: TGTGCCAGCAGCGTATCCCCCGGGCTAGCGGTCTCCTACGAGCAGTACTTC. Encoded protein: CASSVSPGLAVSYEQYF.

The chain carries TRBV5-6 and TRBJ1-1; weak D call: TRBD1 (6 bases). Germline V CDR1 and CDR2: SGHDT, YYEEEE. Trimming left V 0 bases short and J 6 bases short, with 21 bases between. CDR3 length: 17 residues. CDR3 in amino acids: CASSLERLRGRGAEAFF. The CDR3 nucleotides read TGTGCCAGCAGCTTGGAGAGGCTCCGGGGCAGGGGCGCTGAAGCTTTCTTT.

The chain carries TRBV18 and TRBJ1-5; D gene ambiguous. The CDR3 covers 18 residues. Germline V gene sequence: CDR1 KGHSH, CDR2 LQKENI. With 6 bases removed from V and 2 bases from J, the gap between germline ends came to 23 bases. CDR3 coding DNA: TGTGCCAGCTCCCCCCGGGAGAGGCAAAAGGGTGGCAATCAGCCCCAGCATTTT. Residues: CASSPRERQKGGNQPQHF.

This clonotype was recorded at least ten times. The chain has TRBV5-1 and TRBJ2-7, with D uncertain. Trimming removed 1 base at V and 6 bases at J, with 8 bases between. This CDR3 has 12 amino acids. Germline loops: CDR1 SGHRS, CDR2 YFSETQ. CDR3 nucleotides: TGCGCCAGCAGCTTGTCGGACCGCGAGCAGTACTTC. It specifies CASSLSDREQYF.

CDR3 loop: CASSYGWGSFETQYF. CDR3 nucleotide sequence: TGTGCCAGCAGCTATGGCTGGGGGTCGTTTGAGACCCAGTACTTC. The chain joins TRBV11-2 to TRBJ2-5; D could derive from TRBD1 or TRBD2 (5 bases each). Germline CDR1 is SGHAT and CDR2 is FQNNGV. The CDR3 contains 15 residues. Trimming shortened V by 4 bases and J by 5 bases, and 17 bases separated the two germline ends.

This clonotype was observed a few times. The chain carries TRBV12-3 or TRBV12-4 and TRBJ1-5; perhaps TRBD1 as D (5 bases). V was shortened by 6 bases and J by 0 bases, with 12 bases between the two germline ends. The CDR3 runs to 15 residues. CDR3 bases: TGTGCCAGCAGCGGGACCATCGGTAGCAATCAGCCCCAGCATTTT. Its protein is CASSGTIGSNQPQHF.

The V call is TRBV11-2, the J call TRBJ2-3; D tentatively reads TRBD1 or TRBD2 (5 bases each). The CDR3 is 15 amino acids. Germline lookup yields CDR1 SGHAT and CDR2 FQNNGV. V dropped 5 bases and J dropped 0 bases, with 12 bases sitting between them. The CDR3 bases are TGTGCCAGCAGCAAATTCCGGGACAGCACAGATACGCAGTATTTT. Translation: CASSKFRDSTDTQYF.

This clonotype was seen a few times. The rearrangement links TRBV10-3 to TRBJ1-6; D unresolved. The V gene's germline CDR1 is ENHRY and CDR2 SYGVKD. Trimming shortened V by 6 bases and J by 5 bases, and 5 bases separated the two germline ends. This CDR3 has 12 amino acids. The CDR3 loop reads CAISENNSPLHF. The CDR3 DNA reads TGTGCCATCAGCGAAAATAATTCACCCCTCCACTTT.

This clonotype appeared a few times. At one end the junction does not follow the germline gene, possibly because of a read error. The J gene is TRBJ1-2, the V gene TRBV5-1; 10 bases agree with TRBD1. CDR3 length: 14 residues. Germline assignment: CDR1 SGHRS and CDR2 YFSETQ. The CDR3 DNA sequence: TGCGCCATCAGCTTAGATTTGGGACAGGGGACTGTCACCTTC. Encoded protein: CAISLDLGQGTVTF. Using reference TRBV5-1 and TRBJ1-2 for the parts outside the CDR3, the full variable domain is KAGVTQTPRYLIKTRGQQVTLSCSPISGHRSVSWYQQTPGQGLQFLFEYFSETQRNKGNFPGRFSGRQFSNSRSEMNVSTLELGDSALYLCAISLDLGQGTVTFGSGTRLTVV.

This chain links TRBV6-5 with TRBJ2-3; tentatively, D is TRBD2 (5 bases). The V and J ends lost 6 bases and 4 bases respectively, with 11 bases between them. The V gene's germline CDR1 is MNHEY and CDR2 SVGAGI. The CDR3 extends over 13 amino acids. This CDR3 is CASSPMGADTQYF. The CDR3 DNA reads TGTGCCAGCAGCCCCATGGGAGCAGATACGCAGTATTTT.

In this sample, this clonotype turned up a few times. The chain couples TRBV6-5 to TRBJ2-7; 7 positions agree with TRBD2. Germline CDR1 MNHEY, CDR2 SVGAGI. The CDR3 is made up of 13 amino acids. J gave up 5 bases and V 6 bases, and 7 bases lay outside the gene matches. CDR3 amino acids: CASRGGSRHEQYF. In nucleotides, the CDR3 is TGTGCCAGCAGAGGCGGGAGCCGTCACGAGCAGTACTTC.

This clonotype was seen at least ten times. CDR3 DNA: TGTGCCAGCAGCTCGGGACTAAAATACAATGAGCGGCAGTTCTTC. The encoded protein is CASSSGLKYNERQFF. V usage is TRBV5-6 and J usage is TRBJ2-1, with 7 bases aligning to TRBD2. V lost 3 bases and J lost 12; bases outside the gene matches: 15. CDR3 length: 15 residues. Germline V gene data show CDR1 as SGHDT and CDR2 as YYEEEE.

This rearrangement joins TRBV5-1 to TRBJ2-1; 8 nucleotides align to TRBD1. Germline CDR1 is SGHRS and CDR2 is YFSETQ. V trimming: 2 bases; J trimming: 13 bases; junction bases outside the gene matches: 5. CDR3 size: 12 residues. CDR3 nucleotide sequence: TGCGCCAGCAGCTTTGAGGGACAGGCCCAGTTCTTC. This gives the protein CASSFEGQAQFF.

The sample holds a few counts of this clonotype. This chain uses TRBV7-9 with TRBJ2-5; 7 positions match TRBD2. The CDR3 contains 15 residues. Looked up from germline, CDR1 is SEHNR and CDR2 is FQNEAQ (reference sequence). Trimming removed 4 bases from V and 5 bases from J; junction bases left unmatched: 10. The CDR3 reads CASSSRLARGETQYF. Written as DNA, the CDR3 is TGTGCCAGCAGCTCCCGACTAGCTCGTGGGGAGACCCAGTACTTC.

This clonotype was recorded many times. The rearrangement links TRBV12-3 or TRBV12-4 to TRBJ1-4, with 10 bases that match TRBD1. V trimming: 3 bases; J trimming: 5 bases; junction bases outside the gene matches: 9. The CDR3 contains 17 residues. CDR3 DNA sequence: TGTGCCAGCAGTTTGGACAGGGGGAGCTTGAGAAATGAAAAACTGTTTTTT. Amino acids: CASSLDRGSLRNEKLFF.

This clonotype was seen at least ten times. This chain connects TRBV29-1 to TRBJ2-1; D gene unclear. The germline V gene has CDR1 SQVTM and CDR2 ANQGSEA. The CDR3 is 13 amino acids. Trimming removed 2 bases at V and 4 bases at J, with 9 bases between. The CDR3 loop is CSVERQEYNEQFF. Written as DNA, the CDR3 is TGCAGCGTTGAAAGGCAGGAGTACAATGAGCAGTTCTTC.

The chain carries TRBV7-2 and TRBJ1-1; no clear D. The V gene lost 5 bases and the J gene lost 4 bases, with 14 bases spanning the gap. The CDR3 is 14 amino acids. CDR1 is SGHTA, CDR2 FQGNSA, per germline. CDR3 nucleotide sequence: TGTGCCAGCAGCCAAGTGATGGGTACCACTGAAGCTTTCTTT. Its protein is CASSQVMGTTEAFF.

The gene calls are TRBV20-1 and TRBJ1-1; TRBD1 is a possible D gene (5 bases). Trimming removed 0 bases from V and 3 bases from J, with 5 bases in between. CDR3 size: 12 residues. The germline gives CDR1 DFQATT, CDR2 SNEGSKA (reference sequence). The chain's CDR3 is CSARETDTEAFF. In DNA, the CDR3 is TGCAGTGCTAGAGAGACAGACACTGAAGCTTTCTTT.

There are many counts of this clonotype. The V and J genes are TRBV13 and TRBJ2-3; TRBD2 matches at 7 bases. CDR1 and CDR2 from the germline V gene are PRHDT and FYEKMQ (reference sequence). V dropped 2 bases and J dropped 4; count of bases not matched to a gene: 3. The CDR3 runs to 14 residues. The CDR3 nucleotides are TGTGCCAGCAGCTTAATCGGGGGGTCAGATACGCAGTATTTT. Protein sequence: CASSLIGGSDTQYF.

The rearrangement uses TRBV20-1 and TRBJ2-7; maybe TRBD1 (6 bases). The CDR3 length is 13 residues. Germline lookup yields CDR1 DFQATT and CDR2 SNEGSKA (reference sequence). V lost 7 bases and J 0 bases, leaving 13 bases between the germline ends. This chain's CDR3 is CSVRDRISYEQYF. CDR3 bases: TGCAGTGTCAGAGACAGGATCTCCTACGAGCAGTACTTC.

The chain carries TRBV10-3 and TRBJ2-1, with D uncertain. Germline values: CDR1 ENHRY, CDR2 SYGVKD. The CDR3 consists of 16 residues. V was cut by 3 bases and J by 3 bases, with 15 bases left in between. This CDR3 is CAISDMGTLSYNEQFF. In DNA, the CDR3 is TGTGCCATCAGTGACATGGGAACCCTTAGCTACAATGAGCAGTTCTTC.

CDR3: CSASPLEVAVWNEQFF. In nucleotides, the CDR3 is TGCAGTGCTAGTCCCCTTGAGGTGGCCGTCTGGAATGAGCAGTTCTTC. The chain links TRBV20-1 to TRBJ2-1, with D hard to call. The CDR3 has 16 amino acids. Between the trimmed V and J ends, which lost 3 bases and 7 bases, there was a span of 22 bases. Germline loops: CDR1 DFQATT, CDR2 SNEGSKA (reference sequence).